The sequence of this T cell receptor beta chain was determined in a study of shared clonotypes between healthy human individuals. Study-level points and caveats: Enrolling few donors narrowed the genetic and exposure-history diversity that was represented.

Concerning this clone itself: Its cognate antigen is unknown.

Deep-level assay runs were performed. Sequencing was performed with immunoSEQ multiplex PCR; in TCRdb, only in-frame clones are kept and a portion is missing. There are about 2 million clones in the sample; roughly 94% occur only once, and 0.13% lies in the top ten. Within Nashville, Tennessee resided all donors, each a Caucasian adult. CD45RA+ naive and CD45RA-negative memory subsets were separated from CD4+ cells. This CDR3 region has 15 residues. Germline CDR1 SGHNT, CDR2 YYREEE (reference sequence). Trimming cost V 7 bases and J 2 bases, with 16 bases left between them. Sequencing used naive CD4+ T cells sorted from blood. The sample's subset: CD45RA+ positively selected. The chain joins TRBV5-4 to TRBJ1-3, with D possibly being TRBD1 (6 bases). The TCR comes from a man aged 18 to 30 in good health. The CDR3 DNA follows: TGTGCCAGCTTGGGCCCAGGGGAAACTGGAAACACCATATATTTT. Protein sequence: CASLGPGETGNTIYF.